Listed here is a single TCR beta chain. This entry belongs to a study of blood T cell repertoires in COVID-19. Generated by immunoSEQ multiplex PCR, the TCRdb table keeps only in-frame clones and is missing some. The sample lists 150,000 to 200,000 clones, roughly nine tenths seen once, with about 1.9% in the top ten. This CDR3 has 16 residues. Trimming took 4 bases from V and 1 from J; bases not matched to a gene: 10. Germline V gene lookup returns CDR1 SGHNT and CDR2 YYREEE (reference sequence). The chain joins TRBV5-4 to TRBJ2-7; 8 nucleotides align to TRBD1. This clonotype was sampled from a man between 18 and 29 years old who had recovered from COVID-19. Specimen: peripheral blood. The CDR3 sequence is CASSPDTGTGSYEQYF. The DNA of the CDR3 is TGTGCCAGCAGCCCGGATACCGGGACAGGATCCTACGAGCAGTACTTC. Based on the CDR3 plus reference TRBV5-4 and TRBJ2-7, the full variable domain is ETGVTQSPTHLIKTRGQQVTLRCSSQSGHNTVSWYQQALGQGPQFIFQYYREEENGRGNFPPRFSGLQFPNYSSELNVNALELDDSALYLCASSPDTGTGSYEQYFGPGTRLTVT.